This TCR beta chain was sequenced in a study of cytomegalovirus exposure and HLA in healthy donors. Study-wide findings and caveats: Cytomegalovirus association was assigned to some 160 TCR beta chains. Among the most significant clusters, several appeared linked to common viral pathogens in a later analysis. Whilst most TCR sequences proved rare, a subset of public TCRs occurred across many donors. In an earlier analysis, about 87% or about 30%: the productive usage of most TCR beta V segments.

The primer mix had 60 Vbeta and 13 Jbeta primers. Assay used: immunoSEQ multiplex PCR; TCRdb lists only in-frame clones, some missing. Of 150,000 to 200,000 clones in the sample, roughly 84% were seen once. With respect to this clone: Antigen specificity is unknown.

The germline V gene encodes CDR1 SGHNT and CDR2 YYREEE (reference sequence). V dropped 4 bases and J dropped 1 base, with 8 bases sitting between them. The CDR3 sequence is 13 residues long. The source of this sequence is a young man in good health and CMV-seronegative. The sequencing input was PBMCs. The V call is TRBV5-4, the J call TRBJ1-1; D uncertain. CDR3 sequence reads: CASSTETNTEAFF. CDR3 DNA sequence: TGTGCCAGCAGCACGGAGACGAACACTGAAGCTTTCTTT.